This is a list of T cell receptor beta chains from one sample in a study of T cell repertoires in cytomegalovirus infection. TCRdb used MiXCR to reprocess the reads, holding one entry per CDR3 protein. The sample lists around 490,000 distinct CDR3 sequences, about a quarter occurring once. The sequenced material came from PBMCs. These receptors originate from a human donor in good health (CMV status not recorded). Some clones in this sample may be carry-over from other donors' samples. CDR3s include the opening cysteine and the closing phenylalanine or tryptophan. The D gene is left open where the match is weak. Rows give clone size only sometimes, using once, few, many, or a class for an expanded clone.

V: TRBV6-5
J: TRBJ1-5
size: NA
D: NA
DNA: TGTGCCAGCAGTTCAGGGAGATATAGCAATCAGCCCCAGCATTTT
CDR3: CASSSGRYSNQPQHF

V: TRBV28
J: TRBJ2-3
size: NA
D: TRBD1
DNA: TGTGCCAGCGGGGTTCAACAGGGGCGTACGCAGTATTTT
CDR3: CASGVQQGRTQYF

V: TRBV28
J: TRBJ2-7
size: few
D: NA
DNA: TGTGCCAGCAGTTCCTCGCCTACGAACGAGCAGTACTTC
CDR3: CASSSSPTNEQYF

V: TRBV7-8
J: TRBJ1-1
size: many
D: NA
DNA: TGTGCCAGCAGCCTCGACAGACGTGAAGCTTTCTTT
CDR3: CASSLDRREAFF

V: TRBV7-3
J: TRBJ2-1
size: NA
D: TRBD2
DNA: TGTGCCAGCAGCTTACCTTCCGGGACTAGAGGCTCCAATGAGCAGTTCTTC
CDR3: CASSLPSGTRGSNEQFF

V: TRBV3-1
J: TRBJ2-1
size: NA
D: NA
DNA: TGTGCCAGCAGCCAAGATGGGCTCTCAAACAATGAGCAGTTCTTC
CDR3: CASSQDGLSNNEQFF

V: TRBV23-1
J: TRBJ2-7
size: few
D: TRBD2
DNA: TGCGCCAGCAGTCAAGGGAGGGGCGCTCCCCCTACCTACGAGCAGTACTTC
CDR3: CASSQGRGAPPTYEQYF

V: TRBV19
J: TRBJ1-5
size: few
D: TRBD1
DNA: TGTGCCAGTAGTGGAGAGGACAGGGATTGGTATCAGCCCCAGCATTTT
CDR3: CASSGEDRDWYQPQHF

V: TRBV6-2/TRBV6-3
J: TRBJ2-7
size: NA
D: NA
DNA: TGTGCCAGCAGTTACTCTCCGGACGCTGCAGCAATTTACGAGCAGTACTTC
CDR3: CASSYSPDAAAIYEQYF

V: TRBV7-9
J: TRBJ2-1
size: NA
D: TRBD1
DNA: TGTGCCAGCAGCCGGACAGGCAGGAATGAGCAGTTCTTC
CDR3: CASSRTGRNEQFF

V: TRBV20-1
J: TRBJ2-5
size: NA
D: TRBD2
DNA: TGCAGTGCAGGTCCGACTAGCGAGACCCAGTACTTC
CDR3: CSAGPTSETQYF

V: TRBV12-3/TRBV12-4
J: TRBJ2-5
size: NA
D: TRBD2
DNA: TGTGCCAGCAGCCCCGGGGGGGGCCAGGGGACCCAGTACTTC
CDR3: CASSPGGGQGTQYF

V: TRBV11-2
J: TRBJ2-2
size: few
D: NA
DNA: TGTGCCAGCAGCGAATCGGTATACGCCGGGGAGCTGTTTTTT
CDR3: CASSESVYAGELFF

V: TRBV7-9
J: TRBJ2-2
size: NA
D: NA
DNA: TGTGCCAGCGTACACTTGGAAGTACTTACCGGGGAGCTGTTTTTT
CDR3: CASVHLEVLTGELFF

V: TRBV6-5
J: TRBJ2-7
size: NA
D: TRBD2
DNA: TGTGCCAGCAGTTACTCTCAGGCGGGAGGGACCTACGAGCAGTACTTC
CDR3: CASSYSQAGGTYEQYF

V: TRBV20-1
J: TRBJ1-4
size: NA
D: TRBD1
DNA: TGCAGTGCTAGTCCCTCCGGGACAGGGGGAGAAAAACTGTTTTTT
CDR3: CSASPSGTGGEKLFF

V: TRBV6-1
J: TRBJ2-3
size: many
D: TRBD2
DNA: TGTGCCAGCAGTGAATATACTAGCGGGAACACAGATACGCAGTATTTT
CDR3: CASSEYTSGNTDTQYF

V: TRBV5-5
J: TRBJ2-2
size: NA
D: TRBD2
DNA: TGTGCCAGCAGCTTAAGGGCGGGAGGACCAAACACCGGGGAGCTGTTTTTT
CDR3: CASSLRAGGPNTGELFF

V: TRBV27
J: TRBJ2-3
size: few
D: TRBD2
DNA: TGTGCCAGCAGTATGTCTAGCGGAGTGTGGGCAGATACGCAGTATTTT
CDR3: CASSMSSGVWADTQYF

V: TRBV11-2
J: TRBJ2-2
size: NA
D: NA
DNA: TGTGCCAGCAGCTTCGCGGACTTCCTATACACCGGGGAGCTGTTTTTT
CDR3: CASSFADFLYTGELFF

V: TRBV7-9
J: TRBJ2-5
size: few
D: TRBD2
DNA: TGTGCCAGCAGCTTGCCCGGGCGGGAGGGCCGTGAGACCCAGTACTTC
CDR3: CASSLPGREGRETQYF

V: TRBV20-1
J: TRBJ2-3
size: NA
D: TRBD1
DNA: TGCAGTGCTCGAAACAGGGGAATATCGGATACGCAGTATTTT
CDR3: CSARNRGISDTQYF

V: TRBV12-3/TRBV12-4
J: TRBJ2-7
size: many
D: NA
DNA: TGTGCCAGCTCCCAGGGACTCGCCTACGAGCAGTACTTC
CDR3: CASSQGLAYEQYF

V: TRBV11-2
J: TRBJ2-1
size: NA
D: TRBD2
DNA: TGTGCCAGCAGCTTGCCGTTAGCGGGAGGCTTCAATGAGCAGTTCTTC
CDR3: CASSLPLAGGFNEQFF

V: TRBV5-1
J: TRBJ2-7
size: NA
D: NA
DNA: TGCGCCAGCAGCTTGGTCGGCAGGGGCTCCGAGCAGTACTTC
CDR3: CASSLVGRGSEQYF

V: TRBV6-2/TRBV6-3
J: TRBJ2-1
size: few
D: NA
DNA: TGTGCCAGCCGATCGCGGGTAGGCGGGCCTACCTACAATGAGCAGTTCTTC
CDR3: CASRSRVGGPTYNEQFF

V: TRBV12-3/TRBV12-4
J: TRBJ2-3
size: many
D: NA
DNA: TGTGCCAGCAGTATGGACTCGAAGAACACAGATACGCAGTATTTT
CDR3: CASSMDSKNTDTQYF

V: TRBV12-3/TRBV12-4
J: TRBJ1-1
size: NA
D: TRBD1
DNA: TGTGCCAGCACCTATCAAGCAGGGGGAACTGAAGCTTTCTTT
CDR3: CASTYQAGGTEAFF

V: TRBV7-2
J: TRBJ1-1
size: few
D: TRBD1
DNA: TGTGCCAGCAGCATAAGACAGGGCCCGAGTACTGAAGCTTTCTTT
CDR3: CASSIRQGPSTEAFF

V: TRBV7-2
J: TRBJ2-4
size: many
D: NA
DNA: TGTGCCAGCAGCCCATCGGGGGCAGGGGACATTCAGTACTTC
CDR3: CASSPSGAGDIQYF

V: TRBV7-2
J: TRBJ1-2
size: many
D: NA
DNA: TGTGCCAGCAGCTATACAGGGTCTAACTATGGCTACACCTTC
CDR3: CASSYTGSNYGYTF

V: TRBV11-2
J: TRBJ2-2
size: few
D: TRBD2
DNA: TGTGCCAGCAGCCCCGGACTAGCGGGAGCGAACACCGGGGAGCTGTTTTTT
CDR3: CASSPGLAGANTGELFF

V: TRBV7-2
J: TRBJ1-1
size: few
D: NA
DNA: TGTGCCAGCAGCACCCGGGCCTCCGGTGAAGCTTTCTTT
CDR3: CASSTRASGEAFF

V: TRBV5-4
J: TRBJ2-3
size: NA
D: NA
DNA: TGTGCCAGCACCTTGGACGGGAGCACAGATACGCAGTATTTT
CDR3: CASTLDGSTDTQYF

V: TRBV28
J: TRBJ2-3
size: NA
D: TRBD1
DNA: TGTGCCAGCAGTTTGCAAACAGGGGGTCTAGGAGATACGCAGTATTTT
CDR3: CASSLQTGGLGDTQYF

V: TRBV7-2
J: TRBJ1-1
size: many
D: NA
DNA: TGTGCCAGCAGCTTAAGTAAAAGGAACACTGAAGCTTTCTTT
CDR3: CASSLSKRNTEAFF

V: TRBV6-6
J: TRBJ2-3
size: NA
D: NA
DNA: TGTGCCAGCAGTTACCCCCGACAGGGAGGGGATACGCAGTATTTT
CDR3: CASSYPRQGGDTQYF

V: TRBV6-2/TRBV6-3
J: TRBJ2-1
size: NA
D: TRBD2
DNA: TGTGCCAGCAGTTTCCCAACCGGGACTAGCGGGAGGGCCGCCTACAATGAGCAGTTCTTC
CDR3: CASSFPTGTSGRAAYNEQFF

V: TRBV19
J: TRBJ1-1
size: NA
D: NA
DNA: TGTGCCAGTAGTATCTCCCCAGGGGTTTCTCGTGAAGCTTTCTTT
CDR3: CASSISPGVSREAFF

V: TRBV6-5
J: TRBJ2-3
size: NA
D: TRBD2
DNA: TGTGCCAGCAGGGTTAGCGGGACCCCCACAGATACGCAGTATTTT
CDR3: CASRVSGTPTDTQYF

V: TRBV19
J: TRBJ1-1
size: few
D: TRBD1
DNA: TGTGCCAGTAGTGTCCCGGGACAGGGTTTGGACACTGAAGCTTTCTTT
CDR3: CASSVPGQGLDTEAFF

V: TRBV12-3/TRBV12-4
J: TRBJ2-5
size: NA
D: TRBD1
DNA: TGTGCCAGCAGTTTAGCCAGGACAGGGCCGAGGGCCCAGTACTTC
CDR3: CASSLARTGPRAQYF

V: TRBV15
J: TRBJ1-6
size: few
D: NA
DNA: TGTGCCACCAGCAGGGAAGACAGGAGCTCCTATAATTCACCCCTCCACTTT
CDR3: CATSREDRSSYNSPLHF

V: TRBV4-1
J: TRBJ2-3
size: few
D: NA
DNA: TGCGCCAGCAGCCAAGAAGGGCTAGCCCTTCTGACGGATACGCAGTATTTT
CDR3: CASSQEGLALLTDTQYF

V: TRBV11-2
J: TRBJ2-1
size: NA
D: NA
DNA: TGTGCCAGCAGCTTAGATCCCCCCCTCCGGAATGAGCAGTTCTTC
CDR3: CASSLDPPLRNEQFF

V: TRBV29-1
J: TRBJ1-4
size: NA
D: NA
DNA: TGCAGCGTTGTTGTGGGGGTGGAAAAACTGTTTTTT
CDR3: CSVVVGVEKLFF

V: TRBV25-1
J: TRBJ1-2
size: NA
D: TRBD1
DNA: TGTGCCAGCAGCGGACAGGGAGTGCATGGCTACACCTTC
CDR3: CASSGQGVHGYTF

V: TRBV9
J: TRBJ2-2
size: NA
D: NA
DNA: TGTGCCAGCAGCGAAGAACAGGGAACGAGCGGGGAGCTGTTTTTT
CDR3: CASSEEQGTSGELFF

V: TRBV7-7
J: TRBJ2-2
size: many
D: NA
DNA: TGTGCTAGCAGCTTAAGGTCTTCTGCCAACACCGGGGAGCTGTTTTTT
CDR3: CASSLRSSANTGELFF

V: TRBV28
J: TRBJ2-4
size: few
D: TRBD2
DNA: TGTGCCAGCAGTTCTCCGACTAGCGGGGGGAACATTCAGTACTTC
CDR3: CASSSPTSGGNIQYF

V: TRBV3-1
J: TRBJ1-6
size: once
D: NA
DNA: TGTGCCAGCAGCCAAGGAGCTGCGCCCCTCCACTTT
CDR3: CASSQGAAPLHF

V: TRBV12-3/TRBV12-4
J: TRBJ1-1
size: few
D: NA
DNA: TGTGCCAGCAGACCTTCAGGGCGGGGGAACACTGAAGCTTTCTTT
CDR3: CASRPSGRGNTEAFF

V: TRBV2
J: TRBJ1-6
size: few
D: NA
DNA: TGTGCCAGCAGTGGGGTGGGGAAGAAGAATTCACCCCTCCACTTT
CDR3: CASSGVGKKNSPLHF

V: TRBV14
J: TRBJ2-7
size: NA
D: TRBD2
DNA: TGTGCCAGCAGCCAGACTAGCGGGAGGGCCGTGTACGAGCAGTACTTC
CDR3: CASSQTSGRAVYEQYF

V: TRBV27
J: TRBJ1-4
size: few
D: NA
DNA: TGTGCCAGCAGCAAGGGGGACACTCCTGAAAAACTGTTTTTT
CDR3: CASSKGDTPEKLFF

V: TRBV5-1
J: TRBJ2-3
size: NA
D: TRBD2
DNA: TGCGCCAGCAGCCCGGTAGCGGGAAGGACAGATACGCAGTATTTT
CDR3: CASSPVAGRTDTQYF